These 2 T cell receptor beta chains came from one sample sequenced in a study of human T cells and chemical hapten exposure. TCRdb ran MiXCR on the RACE reads and lists one entry per CDR3 protein. The table includes 180,000 or so distinct CDR3 sequences, 30% detected once. Time point indicated: pre-sensitization, week 0. As to treatment: therapeutic diphenylcyclopropenone sensitization with weekly scalp DPC. The source material was whole blood, sampled in connection with sensitization to the hapten diphenylcyclopropenone (DPC). These receptors were collected from a woman aged 25 to 45 with alopecia areata. Some clones in this sample may be carry-over from other donors' samples.

This chain connects TRBV7-6 to TRBJ2-7, with no clear D. Germline CDR1 SGHVS, CDR2 FNYEAQ. Trimming stripped 2 bases from V and 2 bases from J, with 10 bases between. There are 14 residues in the CDR3. The CDR3 DNA follows: TGTGCCAGCAGCTTAAATCCTGCCACCTACGAGCAGTACTTC. Its translation: CASSLNPATYEQYF.

This clonotype occurred once. This chain uses TRBV10-3 with TRBJ2-2; a weak D match, TRBD2 (6 bases). Germline V gene lookup returns CDR1 ENHRY and CDR2 SYGVKD. The V gene lost 3 bases and the J gene lost 1 base, with 9 bases spanning the gap. This CDR3 contains 15 residues. The CDR3 loop is CAISEGSGNTGELFF. The DNA of the CDR3 is TGTGCCATCAGTGAAGGTAGCGGGAACACCGGGGAGCTGTTTTTT.